These T cell receptor beta chains were read from a single sample in a study of identical twins. TCRdb called the 5' RACE reads again in MiXCR, with one record for every CDR3 protein. The table shows 300,000 to 400,000 distinct CDR3 sequences, with around an eighth occurring only once. These data also formed part of another study, on yellow fever vaccine responses in identical twins.

What was sequenced was CD8+ T cells sorted from blood. The origin of the receptors is a woman younger than 35 in good health. CDR3s include the opening cysteine and the closing phenylalanine or tryptophan. Fields, in order: D gene, CDR3 length, J gene, V gene, clone size, CDR3 protein, CDR3 DNA. A D gene is named only where the DNA matches it firmly. Rows give clone size only sometimes, using once, few, many, or a class for an expanded clone.

-	15	TRBJ2-7	TRBV13	-	CASSLAGGLNYEQYF	TGTGCCAGCAGCTTAGCTGGGGGGCTTAACTACGAGCAGTACTTC
TRBD2	14	TRBJ2-7	TRBV5-1	-	CASSAAGGPYEQYF	TGCGCCAGCAGCGCAGCGGGAGGTCCCTACGAGCAGTACTTC
TRBD2	16	TRBJ2-7	TRBV27	many	CASSFISGSRAYEQYF	TGTGCCAGCAGTTTTATAAGCGGGAGCCGTGCCTACGAGCAGTACTTC
-	14	TRBJ2-7	TRBV2	-	CASLGGLSSYEQYF	TGTGCCAGCTTGGGGGGACTCAGCTCCTACGAGCAGTACTTC
-	12	TRBJ2-1	TRBV20-1	many	CSAREIENEQFF	TGCAGTGCTAGGGAGATCGAGAATGAGCAGTTCTTC
TRBD2	16	TRBJ2-5	TRBV3-1	-	CASSQVGSGPQETQYF	TGTGCCAGCAGCCAAGTGGGTAGCGGGCCACAAGAGACCCAGTACTTC
-	13	TRBJ1-3	TRBV12-3/TRBV12-4	few	CASTTANGNTIYF	TGTGCCAGCACCACAGCAAATGGAAACACCATATATTTT
TRBD1	13	TRBJ1-2	TRBV6-2/TRBV6-3	few	CASNKGQYYGYTF	TGTGCCAGCAACAAGGGACAGTACTATGGCTACACCTTC
-	14	TRBJ2-5	TRBV15	many	CATSRDKLQETQYF	TGTGCCACCAGCAGAGATAAACTTCAAGAGACCCAGTACTTC
-	16	TRBJ2-7	TRBV3-1	-	CASSQEGASGPYEQYF	TGTGCCAGCAGCCAAGAGGGGGCTAGCGGCCCCTACGAGCAGTACTTC
-	13	TRBJ1-1	TRBV4-1	-	CASSQDRGLAAFF	TGCGCCAGCAGCCAAGACCGGGGGTTGGCAGCTTTCTTT
TRBD2	17	TRBJ2-1	TRBV4-2	few	CASSRNSGGSSYNEQFF	TGTGCCAGCAGCCGGAACTCGGGGGGGAGCTCCTACAATGAGCAGTTCTTC
TRBD1	15	TRBJ2-2	TRBV7-9	few	CASSPPTGDTGELFF	TGTGCCAGCAGCCCTCCGACAGGGGACACCGGGGAGCTGTTTTTT
-	17	TRBJ2-5	TRBV5-1	few	CASSQMGRTRLKETQYF	TGCGCCAGCAGCCAAATGGGCAGGACTCGGCTGAAAGAGACCCAGTACTTC
-	12	TRBJ2-1	TRBV7-9	many	CASSLVSNEQFF	TGTGCCAGCAGCTTAGTTTCCAATGAGCAGTTCTTC
TRBD1	15	TRBJ2-5	TRBV9	-	CASSVGDRPQETQYF	TGTGCCAGCAGCGTAGGGGACAGGCCTCAAGAGACCCAGTACTTC
TRBD1	15	TRBJ2-5	TRBV27	-	CASISGQGGQETQYF	TGTGCCAGTATTTCGGGACAGGGGGGCCAAGAGACCCAGTACTTC
-	12	TRBJ2-1	TRBV7-6	-	CATFLAGGEQFF	TGTGCCACCTTCCTAGCAGGCGGTGAGCAGTTCTTC
-	14	TRBJ1-1	TRBV29-1	few	CSVGGGGPGTEAFF	TGCAGCGTAGGAGGTGGGGGTCCCGGGACTGAAGCTTTCTTT
TRBD2	14	TRBJ2-7	TRBV7-9	-	CASSSPSGAYEQYF	TGTGCCAGCAGCTCCCCTAGCGGGGCCTACGAGCAGTACTTC
-	15	TRBJ1-1	TRBV5-1	few	CASSGEPGPVPEAFF	TGCGCCAGCAGCGGTGAACCGGGACCCGTCCCTGAAGCTTTCTTT
-	14	TRBJ2-2	TRBV7-8	-	CASRGDRNTGELFF	TGTGCCAGCAGAGGTGACAGGAACACCGGGGAGCTGTTTTTT
TRBD1	15	TRBJ1-3	TRBV29-1	few	CSVNLRGPTGNTIYF	TGCAGCGTTAATCTGAGGGGGCCCACTGGAAACACCATATATTTT
-	12	TRBJ2-7	TRBV7-9	-	CASSLGGGGQYF	TGTGCCAGCAGCCTAGGGGGAGGCGGGCAGTACTTC
-	12	TRBJ2-7	TRBV2	-	CASRVKSYEQYF	TGTGCCAGCAGGGTAAAGTCCTACGAGCAGTACTTC
-	14	TRBJ2-3	TRBV9	-	CASSIGVSTDTQYF	TGTGCCAGCAGCATTGGGGTGAGCACAGATACGCAGTATTTT
-	11	TRBJ2-7	TRBV25-1	many	CASHAGDEQYF	TGTGCCAGCCACGCCGGGGACGAGCAGTACTTC
TRBD1	15	TRBJ1-4	TRBV6-5	few	CASSFSGTGREKLFF	TGTGCCAGCAGTTTCTCCGGGACAGGGAGGGAAAAACTGTTTTTT
-	14	TRBJ2-1	TRBV28	few	CASSLQGGYYEQFF	TGTGCCAGCAGTTTACAGGGGGGGTATTATGAGCAGTTCTTC
TRBD2	14	TRBJ2-5	TRBV29-1	few	CSVGAGGPYETQYF	TGCAGCGTGGGGGCGGGAGGGCCTTATGAGACCCAGTACTTC
-	15	TRBJ2-3	TRBV5-4	few	CASSLEMDLTDTQYF	TGTGCCAGCAGCTTGGAGATGGATTTAACAGATACGCAGTATTTT
-	15	TRBJ2-3	TRBV10-2	few	CASSESSAGSDTQYF	TGCGCCAGCAGTGAGTCTTCTGCGGGATCAGATACGCAGTATTTT
-	12	TRBJ2-5	TRBV3-1	-	CASSHTQETQYF	TGTGCCAGCAGCCATACGCAAGAGACCCAGTACTTC
TRBD1	14	TRBJ2-1	TRBV20-1	-	CSARDQGEWSEQFF	TGCAGTGCTAGAGATCAGGGGGAGTGGAGTGAGCAGTTCTTC
-	13	TRBJ2-2	TRBV29-1	many	CSVGQTNTGELFF	TGCAGCGTCGGACAGACGAACACCGGGGAGCTGTTTTTT
TRBD2	15	TRBJ2-1	TRBV20-1	few	CSASVGLAAYNEQFF	TGCAGTGCTAGCGTAGGTCTAGCGGCTTACAATGAGCAGTTCTTC
TRBD1	19	TRBJ2-2	TRBV5-1	-	CASSLPIGQGSLNTGELFF	TGCGCCAGCAGCTTGCCAATTGGACAGGGTAGCTTGAACACCGGGGAGCTGTTTTTT
TRBD2	17	TRBJ2-1	TRBV6-5	-	CASSYSKASGRYAEQFF	TGTGCCAGCAGTTACTCGAAGGCTAGCGGGAGATATGCTGAGCAGTTCTTC
TRBD1	15	TRBJ1-1	TRBV7-9	-	CASSSGQGWGTEAFF	TGTGCCAGCAGCTCGGGACAGGGCTGGGGGACTGAAGCTTTCTTT
-	14	TRBJ1-1	TRBV5-1	many	CASSPKTGHTEAFF	TGCGCCAGCAGCCCGAAGACAGGACACACTGAAGCTTTCTTT
TRBD2	17	TRBJ2-1	TRBV18	few	CASSPPSTSGESNEQFF	TGTGCCAGCTCACCGCCATCAACTAGCGGGGAATCCAATGAGCAGTTCTTC
-	15	TRBJ2-3	TRBV12-3/TRBV12-4	few	CASSNRGQSTDTQYF	TGTGCCAGCAGCAACCGGGGCCAAAGCACAGATACGCAGTATTTT
-	12	TRBJ2-7	TRBV7-9	few	CASSAVQREQYF	TGTGCCAGCAGCGCCGTCCAGCGGGAGCAGTACTTC
TRBD2	16	TRBJ2-3	TRBV28	-	CASSFPRAGEEDTQYF	TGTGCCAGCAGTTTTCCGCGAGCGGGAGAGGAAGATACGCAGTATTTT
TRBD1	14	TRBJ1-3	TRBV24-1	-	CATDDREDGNTIYF	TGTGCCACGGACGACAGGGAGGACGGAAACACCATATATTTT
-	14	TRBJ2-7	TRBV24-1	-	CATSEGVGSYEQYF	TGTGCCACCAGTGAGGGGGTCGGCTCCTACGAGCAGTACTTC
-	14	TRBJ2-7	TRBV6-2/TRBV6-3	many	CASSYEEGPYEQYF	TGTGCCAGCAGTTACGAGGAAGGTCCCTACGAGCAGTACTTC
TRBD2	14	TRBJ2-1	TRBV20-1	-	CSACGTSGEGEQFF	TGCAGTGCTTGTGGGACTAGCGGGGAGGGTGAGCAGTTCTTC
-	15	TRBJ2-2	TRBV28	-	CASRGPGRNTGELFF	TGTGCCAGCAGAGGCCCTGGCAGGAACACCGGGGAGCTGTTTTTT
-	12	TRBJ2-7	TRBV7-8	many	CASSSSRLEQYF	TGTGCCAGCAGCTCCTCTCGGCTGGAGCAGTACTTC
-	13	TRBJ2-5	TRBV29-1	-	CSGLGGGQETQYF	TGCAGCGGACTAGGGGGGGGACAAGAGACCCAGTACTTC
-	12	TRBJ2-1	TRBV29-1	few	CSVEAYYNEQFF	TGCAGCGTGGAGGCCTATTACAATGAGCAGTTCTTC
-	13	TRBJ2-7	TRBV6-5	few	CASSYGQSYEQYF	TGTGCCAGCAGTTACGGACAATCCTACGAGCAGTACTTC